What follows are 13 T cell receptor beta chains derived from one specimen sequenced in a study of cytomegalovirus exposure and HLA in healthy donors. Both 60 Vbeta primers and 13 Jbeta primers went into the PCR. Assay used: immunoSEQ multiplex PCR; TCRdb lists only in-frame clones, some missing. The data show around 150,000 clones, with 77% seen just once and 2% to 2.5% held by the top ten. Sequenced material: PBMCs. These receptor sequences come from a man aged 50 or older in good health and CMV-seropositive.

The chain joins TRBV5-1 to TRBJ2-7, with 11 bases matching TRBD2. Unmatched junction bases numbered 3, after V lost 1 base and J lost 3 bases. Per the germline V gene, CDR1 is SGHRS and CDR2 is YFSETQ. This CDR3 spans 15 amino acids. In DNA, the CDR3 is TGCGCCAGCAGCTTGACCGGGACTAGCGGCTACGAGCAGTACTTC. It is translated as CASSLTGTSGYEQYF.

The genes are TRBV19 and TRBJ2-1, with D possibly being TRBD2 (5 bases). V lost 6 bases to trimming and J lost 6 bases, with 21 bases between them. The CDR3 is 16 amino acids. Per the germline V gene, CDR1 is LNHDA and CDR2 is SQIVND (reference sequence). This chain's CDR3 is CASRPERYYPPNEQFF. CDR3 DNA: TGTGCCAGTAGACCCGAGCGGTACTATCCACCCAATGAGCAGTTCTTC.

The gene calls are TRBV4-1 and TRBJ2-1; 8 bases are a match to TRBD1. The germline V gene has CDR1 MGHRA and CDR2 YSYEKL. This CDR3 is built from 17 residues. The V gene end was trimmed by 0 bases and the J gene end by 5 bases; junction bases not matched to a gene: 9. CDR3 loop: CASSQEGHRGSHNEQFF. The CDR3, as DNA: TGCGCCAGCAGCCAAGAAGGGCACAGGGGGTCGCACAATGAGCAGTTCTTC.

This chain uses TRBV21-1 with TRBJ1-2; TRBD1 is taken as the D call from the table, unchecked against the DNA. TRBV21-1 is shown as a pseudogene. CDR3 size: 16 residues. DNA of the CDR3: TGTGCCAGCAGCACCGAGGGACAGGGGCTAAGCTATGGCTACACCTTC. Translating gives CASSTEGQGLSYGYTF.

The rearrangement links TRBV5-8 to TRBJ2-2; tentatively, D is TRBD2 (5 bases). V shed 4 bases and J shed 4 bases, with 11 bases lying between them. The CDR3 covers 14 residues. Germline CDR1 is SGHTS and CDR2 is YDEGEE. CDR3 sequence reads: CASSRLAGTGELFF. CDR3 coding DNA: TGTGCCAGCAGCCGCCTCGCGGGCACCGGGGAGCTGTTTTTT.

J is TRBJ2-2 and V is TRBV4-1; D remains unclear. V was shortened by 2 bases and J by 5 bases, with 9 bases between the two germline ends. This CDR3 spans 14 amino acids. CDR1 and CDR2 from the germline V gene are MGHRA and YSYEKL. The CDR3 protein is CASSQIGQTGELFF. Here the CDR3 DNA reads TGCGCCAGCAGCCAAATCGGTCAAACCGGGGAGCTGTTTTTT.

V usage is TRBV10-3 and J usage is TRBJ1-2; 7 nucleotides line up with TRBD1. Looked up from germline, CDR1 is ENHRY and CDR2 is SYGVKD. CDR3 length: 16 residues. The V gene end was trimmed by 2 bases and the J gene end by 4 bases; junction bases not matched to a gene: 10. The CDR3 region is CAISEEGDRVGYGYTF. In nucleotides, the CDR3 is TGTGCCATCAGTGAGGAGGGCGACAGGGTGGGCTATGGCTACACCTTC.

V is TRBV6-1 and J is TRBJ2-5, with TRBD1 matching over 7 bases. The J call may be incorrect, as the DNA end agrees better with TRBJ2-7. The germline gives CDR1 MNHNS, CDR2 SASEGT. This CDR3 region has 14 residues. CDR3 sequence (DNA): TGTGCCAGCAGTGCCGGGACAGTCGGCTACGAGCAGTACTTC. Amino acids: CASSAGTVGYEQYF.

This clone was observed a few times. The chain joins TRBV5-8 to TRBJ2-1; 9 positions agree with TRBD1. CDR3 length: 15 amino acids. Germline CDR1 is SGHTS and CDR2 is YDEGEE. V lost 3 bases to trimming and J lost 6 bases; unmatched junction nucleotides: 7. CDR3 nucleotides: TGTGCCAGCAGCTCCCCGGGACAGGGACTCAATGAGCAGTTCTTC. This translates into CASSSPGQGLNEQFF.

The chain has TRBV19 and TRBJ2-2, with 9 bases aligning to TRBD2. Germline CDR1 reads LNHDA; CDR2 reads SQIVND (reference sequence). The V gene end was trimmed by 0 bases and the J gene end by 6 bases; junction bases not matched to a gene: 8. The CDR3 has 17 amino acids. The CDR3 DNA sequence: TGTGCCAGTAGTATAGATCTAGGGCTAGCGGGGCCCGGGGAGCTGTTTTTT. This translates into CASSIDLGLAGPGELFF.

The V gene is TRBV5-6, the J gene TRBJ2-5; 10 bases line up with TRBD1. The V gene end was trimmed by 2 bases and the J gene end by 3 bases; junction bases not matched to a gene: 7. There are 16 residues in the CDR3. Germline values: CDR1 SGHDT, CDR2 YYEEEE. This CDR3 reads CASSFRGQGREETQYF. CDR3 sequence (DNA): TGTGCCAGCAGCTTTAGGGGACAGGGGCGGGAAGAGACCCAGTACTTC.

J is TRBJ2-5 and V is TRBV19; maybe TRBD2 (6 bases). This CDR3 has 15 amino acids. Per germline, CDR1 LNHDA and CDR2 SQIVND (reference sequence). With 1 base removed from V and 4 bases from J, the gap between germline ends came to 13 bases. The CDR3 region is CASSIGWLGGETQYF. CDR3 nucleotide sequence: TGTGCCAGTAGTATAGGCTGGCTGGGGGGAGAGACCCAGTACTTC.

This clone was seen a single time. The chain uses TRBV29-1 and TRBJ1-1; a weak D match, TRBD1 (6 bases). Trimming took 5 bases from V and 0 from J, leaving 7 bases between them. Germline V lookup: CDR1 SQVTM, CDR2 ANQGSEA. The CDR3 loop spans 12 amino acids. The CDR3: CSVRQVNTEAFF. The CDR3 nucleotides are TGCAGCGTTCGACAGGTGAACACTGAAGCTTTCTTT.